This T cell receptor (beta chain) originates from a study of metastatic and nonmetastatic thyroid tumors. TCRdb ran MiXCR on the PCR reads. Found here are 35,000 to 50,000 clones, about 3.3% of them singletons; the top ten hold roughly a tenth. Trimming cost V 5 bases and J 0 bases, with 19 bases left between them. The CDR3 is 17 residues long. Germline assignment: CDR1 SGHVS and CDR2 FQNEAQ. Patients underwent thyroid surgery, and none had received any treatment before it. This chain links TRBV7-8 with TRBJ1-2, with D perhaps TRBD1 (6 bases). The sequencing sample was made of blood. The TCR was taken from a female donor with papillary thyroid cancer or a benign thyroid nodule (not recorded which). Some clones in this sample may be carry-over from other donors' samples. The CDR3 sequence: CASSPPTGLRTNYGYTF. CDR3 DNA: TGTGCCAGCAGCCCTCCCACAGGGTTGAGAACTAACTATGGCTACACCTTC.